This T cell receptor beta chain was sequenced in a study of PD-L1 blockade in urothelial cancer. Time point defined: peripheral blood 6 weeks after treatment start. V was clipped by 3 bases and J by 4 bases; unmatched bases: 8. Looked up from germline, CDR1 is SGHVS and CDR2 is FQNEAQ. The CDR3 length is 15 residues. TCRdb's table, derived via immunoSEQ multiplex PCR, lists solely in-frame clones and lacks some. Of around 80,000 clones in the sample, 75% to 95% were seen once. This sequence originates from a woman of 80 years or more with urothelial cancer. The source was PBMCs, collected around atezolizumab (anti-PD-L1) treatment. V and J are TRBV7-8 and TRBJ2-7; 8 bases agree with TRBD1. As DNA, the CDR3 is TGTGCCAGCAGCTTCTTGCAGGACAGGGTTTACGAGCAGTACTTC. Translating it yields CASSFLQDRVYEQYF.